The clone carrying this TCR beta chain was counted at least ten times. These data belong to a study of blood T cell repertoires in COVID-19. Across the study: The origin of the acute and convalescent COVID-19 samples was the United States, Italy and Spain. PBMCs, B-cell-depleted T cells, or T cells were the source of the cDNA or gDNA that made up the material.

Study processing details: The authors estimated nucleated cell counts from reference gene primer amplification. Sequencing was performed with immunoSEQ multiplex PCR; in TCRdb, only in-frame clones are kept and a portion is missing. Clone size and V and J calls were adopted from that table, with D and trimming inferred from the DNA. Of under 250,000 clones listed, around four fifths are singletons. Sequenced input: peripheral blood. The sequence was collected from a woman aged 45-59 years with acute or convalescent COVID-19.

In DNA form, the CDR3 reads TGTGCCAGCAGCCCCGGGACTAGCGGTCAAGAGACCCAGTACTTC. Protein product: CASSPGTSGQETQYF. The chain combines TRBV11-3 with TRBJ2-5; 11 positions match TRBD2. The CDR3 totals 15 residues. With 5 bases clipped from V and 2 bases from J, the junction kept 4 bases outside the gene matches. Per germline, CDR1 SGHNT and CDR2 YENEEA.